One and the same sample provided the 5 T cell receptor beta chains below, sequenced in a study of T cell responses to AZD1222 COVID-19 vaccine. The table came from immunoSEQ multiplex PCR; TCRdb's copy has only in-frame clones and leaves some out. Here the sample spans around 100,000 clones, about 91% being singletons. The material sequenced was peripheral blood, taken on day 0 of AZD1222 vaccination. The receptors originated from an adult in good health.

This chain links TRBV9 with TRBJ1-2; TRBD1 matches at 7 bases. V was pared by 3 bases and J by 6 bases, with 14 bases of the junction left unmatched. The V gene's germline CDR1 is SGDLS and CDR2 YYNGEE. The CDR3 extends over 16 amino acids. The CDR3 DNA is TGTGCCAGCAGCGAGCCAGGACAGGCCATATCGCATGGCTACACCTTC. Amino acid sequence: CASSEPGQAISHGYTF. Full variable domain (outside the CDR3, taken from reference TRBV9 and TRBJ1-2): DSGVTQTPKHLITATGQRVTLRCSPRSGDLSVYWYQQSLDQGLQFLIQYYNGEERAKGNILERFSAQQFPDLHSELNLSSLELGDSALYFCASSEPGQAISHGYTFGSGTRLTVV.

This rearrangement joins TRBV10-3 to TRBJ2-7; the D is unclear. From germline, CDR1 is ENHRY and CDR2 SYGVKD. This CDR3 has 14 residues. V was shortened by 2 bases and J by 2 bases, with 10 bases between the two germline ends. The chain's CDR3 is CAISEVVGTYEQYF. The CDR3 DNA is TGTGCCATCAGTGAGGTTGTGGGAACCTACGAGCAGTACTTC.

This clone was counted only a few times. The V and J genes are TRBV25-1 and TRBJ1-5; no reliable D call. The CDR3 consists of 14 residues. V lost 1 base to trimming and J lost 0 bases, with 4 bases between them. Germline assignment: CDR1 MGHDK and CDR2 SYGVNS. The CDR3 spells CASSESGSNQPQHF. The CDR3 nucleotides read TGTGCCAGCAGTGAATCGGGTAGCAATCAGCCCCAGCATTTT.

The chain links TRBV18 to TRBJ1-2; 8 bases match TRBD1. This CDR3 has 15 residues. Germline CDR1 is KGHSH and CDR2 is LQKENI. With 2 bases clipped from V and 4 bases from J, the junction kept 6 bases outside the gene matches. CDR3 in DNA: TGTGCCAGCTCACCATCCGGGACAGGTACCTATGGCTACACCTTC. This sequence encodes CASSPSGTGTYGYTF.

The chain combines TRBV5-1 with TRBJ1-2; D may be TRBD1 (5 bases). V was trimmed by 4 bases and J by 1 base, leaving 8 bases between them. This CDR3 is built from 13 residues. CDR1 is SGHRS and CDR2 is YFSETQ in the germline V gene. Here the CDR3 reads CASSMTVNYGYTF. In DNA form, the CDR3 reads TGCGCCAGCAGCATGACAGTTAACTATGGCTACACCTTC. The complete variable domain, with remaining parts taken from reference TRBV5-1 and TRBJ1-2, reads KAGVTQTPRYLIKTRGQQVTLSCSPISGHRSVSWYQQTPGQGLQFLFEYFSETQRNKGNFPGRFSGRQFSNSRSEMNVSTLELGDSALYLCASSMTVNYGYTFGSGTRLTVV.